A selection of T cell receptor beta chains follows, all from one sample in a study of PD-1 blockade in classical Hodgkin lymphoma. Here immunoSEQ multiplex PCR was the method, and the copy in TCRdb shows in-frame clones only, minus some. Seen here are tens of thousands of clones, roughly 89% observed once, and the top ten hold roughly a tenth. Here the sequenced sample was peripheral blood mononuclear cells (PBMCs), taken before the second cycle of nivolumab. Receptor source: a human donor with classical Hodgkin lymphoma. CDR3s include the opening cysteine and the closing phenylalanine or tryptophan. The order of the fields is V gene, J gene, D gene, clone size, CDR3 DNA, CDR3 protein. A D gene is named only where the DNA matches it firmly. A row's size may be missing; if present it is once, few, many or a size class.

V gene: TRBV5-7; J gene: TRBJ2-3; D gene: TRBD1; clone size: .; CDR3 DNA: TGTGCCAGCAGCTTGGGTGACAGGGGGAAACTAGATACGCAGTATTTT; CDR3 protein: CASSLGDRGKLDTQYF
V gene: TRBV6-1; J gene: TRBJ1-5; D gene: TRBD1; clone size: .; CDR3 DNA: TGTGCCAGCTCCAGAACGGCAGGGGGGGGTCAGCCCCAGCATTTT; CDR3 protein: CASSRTAGGGQPQHF
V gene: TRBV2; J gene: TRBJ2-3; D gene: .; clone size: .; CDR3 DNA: TGTGCCAGCAGTGAGACGGTTAGCACAGATACGCAGTATTTT; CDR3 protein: CASSETVSTDTQYF
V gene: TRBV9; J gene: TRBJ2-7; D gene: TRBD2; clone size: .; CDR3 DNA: TGTGCCAGCAGCGTAGCTTCGGGGGGATACGAGCAGTACTTC; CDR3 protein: CASSVASGGYEQYF
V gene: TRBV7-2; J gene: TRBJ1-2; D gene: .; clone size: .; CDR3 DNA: TGTGCCAGCAGCTTCGGGGGGGCGAACTATGGCTACACCTTC; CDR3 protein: CASSFGGANYGYTF
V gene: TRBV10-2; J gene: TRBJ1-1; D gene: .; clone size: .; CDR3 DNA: TGCGCCAGCAGTGAGACCAGGTGGACGAACACTGAAGCTTTCTTT; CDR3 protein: CASSETRWTNTEAFF
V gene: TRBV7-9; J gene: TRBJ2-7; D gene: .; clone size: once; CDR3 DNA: TGTGCCAGCAGCTCCCGGACGCGAACGTCTTCCTACGAGCAGTACTTC; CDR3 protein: CASSSRTRTSSYEQYF
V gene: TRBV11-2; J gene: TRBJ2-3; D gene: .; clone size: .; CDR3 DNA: TGTGCCAGCAGCCTTCTACGGGCCGGAGGGGATACGCAGTATTTT; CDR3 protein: CASSLLRAGGDTQYF
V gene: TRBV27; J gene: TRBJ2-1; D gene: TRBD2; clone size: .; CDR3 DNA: TGTGCCAGTGGACTAGCGGCTTACAATGAGCAGTTCTTC; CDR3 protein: CASGLAAYNEQFF
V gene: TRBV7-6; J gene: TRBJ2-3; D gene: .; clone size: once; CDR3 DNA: TGTGCCAGCAGCTTTAGCGGAACTAGCACAGATACGCAGTATTTT; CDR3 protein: CASSFSGTSTDTQYF
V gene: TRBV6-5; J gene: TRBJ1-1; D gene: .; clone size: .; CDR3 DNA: TGTGCCAGCAGTTACCAGGACTACACTGAAGCTTTCTTT; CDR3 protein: CASSYQDYTEAFF
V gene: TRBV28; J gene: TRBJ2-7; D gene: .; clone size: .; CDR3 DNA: TGTGCCAGCAGCTCACGGGACAACTACTCCTACGAGCAGTACTTC; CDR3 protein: CASSSRDNYSYEQYF
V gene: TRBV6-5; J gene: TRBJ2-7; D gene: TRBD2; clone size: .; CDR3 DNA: TGTGCCAGCAGTTACCCCCGGGAGGGTCGGTACGAGCAGTACTTC; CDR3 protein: CASSYPREGRYEQYF
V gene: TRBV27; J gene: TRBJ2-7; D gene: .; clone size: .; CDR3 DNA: TGTGCCAGCAGTTTCAGTCCCAGGGGTTCCTACGAGCAGTACTTC; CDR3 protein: CASSFSPRGSYEQYF
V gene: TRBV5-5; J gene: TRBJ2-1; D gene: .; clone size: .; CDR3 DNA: TGTGCCAGCAGCCGTCGGGAGAACTCCTACAATGAGCAGTTCTTC; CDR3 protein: CASSRRENSYNEQFF
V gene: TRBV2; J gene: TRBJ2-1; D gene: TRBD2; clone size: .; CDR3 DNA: TGTGCCAGCAGTGAAATGCGGGTGACTAGCGGGGGGGCGTATGAGCAGTTCTTC; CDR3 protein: CASSEMRVTSGGAYEQFF
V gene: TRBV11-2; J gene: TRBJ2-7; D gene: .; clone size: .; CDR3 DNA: TGTGCCAGCAGCTCGAGGCGAGAGGTTTCGTACGAGCAGTACTTC; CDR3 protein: CASSSRREVSYEQYF
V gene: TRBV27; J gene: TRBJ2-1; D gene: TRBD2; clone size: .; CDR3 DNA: TGTGCCAGCAAACGTACCGGGACTAGCGGGCCTACTGAGCAGTTCTTC; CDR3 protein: CASKRTGTSGPTEQFF
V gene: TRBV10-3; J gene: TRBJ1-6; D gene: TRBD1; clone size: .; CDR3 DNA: TGTGCCACCGGGACAGCCGACAATTCACCCCTCCACTTT; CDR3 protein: CATGTADNSPLHF
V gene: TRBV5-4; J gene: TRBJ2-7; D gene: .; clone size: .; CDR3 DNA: TGTGCCAGCAGCTCGTACTCCGGGACACCAACCTACGAGCAGTACTTC; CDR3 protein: CASSSYSGTPTYEQYF
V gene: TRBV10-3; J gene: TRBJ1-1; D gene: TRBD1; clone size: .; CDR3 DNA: TGTGCCATCAGTGTCGGGGACAGGGGGCGGAACACTGAAGCTTTCTTT; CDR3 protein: CAISVGDRGRNTEAFF
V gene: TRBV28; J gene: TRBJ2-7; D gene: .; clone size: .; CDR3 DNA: TGTGCCAGCAGTTTATTTGTCGGGATACGGTACGAGCAGTACTTC; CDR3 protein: CASSLFVGIRYEQYF
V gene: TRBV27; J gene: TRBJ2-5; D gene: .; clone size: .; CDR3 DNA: TGTGCCAGCAGTTTGGGCTCAGGGGAAAAAGAGACCCAGTACTTC; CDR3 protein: CASSLGSGEKETQYF
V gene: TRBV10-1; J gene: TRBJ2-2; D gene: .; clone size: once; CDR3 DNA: TGCGCCAGCAGTGAGAACACCGGGGAGCTGTTTTTT; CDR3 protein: CASSENTGELFF
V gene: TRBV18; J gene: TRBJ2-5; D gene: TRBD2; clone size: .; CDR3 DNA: TGTGCCAGCTCACCCCTACAATTACTAGCGGGAGGGCCCGAGACCCAGTACTTC; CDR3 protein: CASSPLQLLAGGPETQYF
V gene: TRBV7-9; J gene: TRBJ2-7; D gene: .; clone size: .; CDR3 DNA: TGTGCCAGCAGCTCCCGGACTGAATCCTACGAGCAGTACTTC; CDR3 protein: CASSSRTESYEQYF